The 10 T cell receptor beta chains given below trace back to one sample, sequenced in a study of Tregs in tolerant kidney transplant recipients. This table comes from immunoSEQ multiplex PCR, and its TCRdb copy is limited to in-frame clones, with some not included. The table lists some 14,000 clones, around nine tenths of them singletons. Sequencing was carried out using CD8+ T cells from blood. All receptors derive from a human donor in good health.

The chain uses TRBV5-8 and TRBJ2-3; D gene ambiguous. V lost 0 bases to trimming and J lost 2 bases, with 10 bases between them. The CDR3 has 15 amino acids. Germline values: CDR1 SGHTS, CDR2 YDEGEE. The DNA of the CDR3 is TGTGCCAGCAGCTTGGCCAACAGAGCCACAGATACGCAGTATTTT. Its translation: CASSLANRATDTQYF.

This chain uses TRBV2 with TRBJ1-1; TRBD1 might be the D (6 bases). Germline CDR1 is SNHLY and CDR2 is FYNNEI. Deletions cut 10 bases from V and 1 base from J, with 16 bases between. This CDR3 is 14 amino acids long. The CDR3 reads CAIRGDPSNTEAFF. The CDR3 region has the DNA TGTGCCATCAGGGGCGATCCCTCGAACACTGAAGCTTTCTTT.

The chain couples TRBV27 to TRBJ2-3; D is unresolved. The CDR3 is 13 amino acids. From germline, CDR1 is MNHEY and CDR2 SMNVEV (reference sequence). Trimming left V 5 bases short and J 1 base short, with 7 bases between. Here the CDR3 DNA reads TGTGCCAGCAGTCCCACGCGCACAGATACGCAGTATTTT. Protein: CASSPTRTDTQYF.

The rearrangement joins TRBV29-1 to TRBJ2-7; D remains unclear. V was cut by 6 bases and J by 0 bases, with 12 bases left in between. From germline, CDR1 is SQVTM and CDR2 ANQGSEA. The CDR3 runs to 13 residues. The CDR3 loop reads CSVNIANSYEQYF. CDR3 bases: TGCAGCGTCAACATCGCCAACTCCTACGAGCAGTACTTC.

The chain is built from TRBV30 and TRBJ1-3; D remains ambiguous. This CDR3 is 11 amino acids long. From germline, CDR1 is GTSNPN and CDR2 SVGIG (reference sequence). Trimming took off 4 bases at V and 0 bases at J, with 1 base between the two ends. The CDR3 DNA reads TGTGCCTGGACCTCTGGAAACACCATATATTTT. It codes for CAWTSGNTIYF.

The chain joins TRBV4-3 to TRBJ2-5; TRBD1 agrees at 9 bases. The V gene's germline CDR1 is LGHNA and CDR2 YSLEER. J lost 4 bases, V lost 4 bases, and 16 bases had no gene match. This CDR3 is built from 18 residues. The CDR3 sequence is CASSRYGAGTGRLETQYF. The CDR3 bases are TGCGCCAGCAGCCGATATGGGGCCGGGACAGGGAGATTAGAGACCCAGTACTTC.

This clone was seen only once. The CDR3 loop reads CASSLGTASFYEQYF. CDR3 DNA: TGTGCCAGCAGCTTAGGAACAGCATCGTTCTACGAGCAGTACTTC. The chain joins TRBV7-9 to TRBJ2-7; unclear D gene. The V gene lost 1 base and the J gene lost 3 bases, with 13 bases spanning the gap. The CDR3 has 15 residues. CDR1 is SEHNR and CDR2 is FQNEAQ in the germline V gene (reference sequence).

The chain joins TRBV7-9 to TRBJ2-7, with 8 bases identical to TRBD1. Per the germline V gene, CDR1 is SEHNR and CDR2 is FQNEAQ (reference sequence). The V segment lost 5 bases and the J segment 5 bases; nucleotides outside the gene matches: 8. The CDR3 runs 14 residues. This CDR3 reads CASSQDRAVDEQYF. The CDR3 DNA reads TGTGCCAGCAGCCAGGACAGGGCGGTGGACGAGCAGTACTTC. Full variable domain (rest looked up from reference TRBV7-9 and TRBJ2-7): DTGVSQNPRHKITKRGQNVTFRCDPISEHNRLYWYRQTLGQGPEFLTYFQNEAQLEKSRLLSDRFSAERPKGSFSTLEIQRTEQGDSAMYLCASSQDRAVDEQYFGPGTRLTVT.

The chain is built from TRBV4-2 and TRBJ2-1, with no clear D. The CDR3 spans 15 residues. V shed 0 bases and J shed 6 bases, with 12 bases lying between them. Germline V gives CDR1 LGHNA, CDR2 YNFKEQ. The CDR3 loop reads CASSQEWLARNEQFF. The DNA for the CDR3 is TGTGCCAGCAGCCAAGAGTGGTTAGCTCGCAATGAGCAGTTCTTC.

The chain combines TRBV7-8 with TRBJ2-1; tentative D call: TRBD1 (5 bases). Germline lookup yields CDR1 SGHVS and CDR2 FQNEAQ. V lost 4 bases, J lost 1 base, and 8 bases lay in between. This CDR3 has 14 amino acids. This CDR3 is CASSSRVSYNEQFF. CDR3 nucleotide sequence: TGTGCCAGCAGCTCCAGGGTTTCCTACAATGAGCAGTTCTTC.